One T cell receptor (beta chain) is described in this entry. The antigen remains undetermined. Barcoded TCR alpha and TCR beta cDNA libraries with UMIs came from 5'RACE using constant-segment primers. From the 5' RACE reads, TCRdb called clonotypes with MiXCR, one entry per CDR3 protein. The sample includes about 560,000 distinct CDR3 sequences, about 22% of them seen just once. This specimen belongs to a study of T-cell memory formation after mild COVID-19. Across the study: Largely donor-specific sequence clusters came from two donors. Study findings and constraints: Nothing confirmed that second-wave clones peaking on day 37 were specific for SARS-CoV-2. Later expanders leaned CD4+, whereas clones that contracted between day 15 and 85 were balanced CD4/CD8.

The V and J ends lost 1 base and 4 bases, in that order; junction bases with no gene match: 9. This CDR3 region has 17 residues. Germline V CDR1 and CDR2: LGHNA, YNFKEQ. The rearrangement joins TRBV4-2 to TRBJ2-5, with 10 positions matching TRBD2. This TCR came from an adult woman who had mild COVID-19 (a few samples of this study predate the infection). Cell type and time point are not known. The source material was PBMCs or a T cell subset sorted from them (not recorded which). The CDR3 sequence: CASSQVSPSGRAETQYF. DNA for the CDR3: TGTGCCAGCAGCCAAGTGAGCCCTAGCGGGAGAGCAGAGACCCAGTACTTC.